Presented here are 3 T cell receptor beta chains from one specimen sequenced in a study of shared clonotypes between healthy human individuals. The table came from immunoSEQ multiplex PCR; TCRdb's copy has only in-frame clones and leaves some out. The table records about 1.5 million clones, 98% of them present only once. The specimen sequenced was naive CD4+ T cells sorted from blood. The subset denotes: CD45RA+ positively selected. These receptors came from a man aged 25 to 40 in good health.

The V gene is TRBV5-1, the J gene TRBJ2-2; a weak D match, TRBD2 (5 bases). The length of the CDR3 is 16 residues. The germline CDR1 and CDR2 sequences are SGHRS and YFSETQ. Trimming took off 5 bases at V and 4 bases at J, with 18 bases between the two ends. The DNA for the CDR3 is TGCGCCAGCAGATCGGACTTTCCCCTCACCACCGGGGAGCTGTTTTTT. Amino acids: CASRSDFPLTTGELFF. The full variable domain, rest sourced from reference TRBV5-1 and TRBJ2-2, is KAGVTQTPRYLIKTRGQQVTLSCSPISGHRSVSWYQQTPGQGLQFLFEYFSETQRNKGNFPGRFSGRQFSNSRSEMNVSTLELGDSALYLCASRSDFPLTTGELFFGEGSRLTVL.

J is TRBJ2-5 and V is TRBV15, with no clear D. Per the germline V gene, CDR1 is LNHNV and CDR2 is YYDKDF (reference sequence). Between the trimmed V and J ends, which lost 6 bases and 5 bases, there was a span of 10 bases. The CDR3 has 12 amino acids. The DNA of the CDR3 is TGTGCCACCAGGTCGGTCAGCGAGACCCAGTACTTC. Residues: CATRSVSETQYF. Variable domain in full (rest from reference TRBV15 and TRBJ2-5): DAMVIQNPRYQVTQFGKPVTLSCSQTLNHNVMYWYQQKSSQAPKLLFHYYDKDFNNEADTPDNFQSRRPNTSFCFLDIRSPGLGDTAMYLCATRSVSETQYFGPGTRLLVL.

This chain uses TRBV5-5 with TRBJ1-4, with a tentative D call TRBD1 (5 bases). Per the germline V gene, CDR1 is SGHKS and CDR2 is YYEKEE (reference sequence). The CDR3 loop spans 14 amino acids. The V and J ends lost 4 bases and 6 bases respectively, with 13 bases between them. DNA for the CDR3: TGTGCCAGCAGCCCGGCTGGGGGAGATGAAAAACTGTTTTTT. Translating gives CASSPAGGDEKLFF.